This section outlines one T cell receptor (beta chain) sequence together with its context. This sample is part of a study of blood T cell repertoires in COVID-19. V was pared by 0 bases and J by 8 bases, with 11 bases between. Per germline, CDR1 SGHRS and CDR2 YFSETQ. This CDR3 is built from 13 residues. Per the authors' pipeline: Scientists estimated how many nucleated cells there were by amplifying reference gene primers. The method was immunoSEQ multiplex PCR; TCRdb's version includes in-frame clones alone and lacks a portion of them. Clone size and the V and J calls come from that table; the DNA yielded D and trimming. The sample carries about 270,000 clones, approximately 82% recorded once.

The specimen was peripheral blood. The chain links TRBV5-1 to TRBJ1-1; no clear D gene. The TCR comes from a woman under 30 with acute or convalescent COVID-19. CDR3 bases: TGCGCCAGCAGCTTGGGGAGGAAACGGGAAGCTTTCTTT. It translates to CASSLGRKREAFF.